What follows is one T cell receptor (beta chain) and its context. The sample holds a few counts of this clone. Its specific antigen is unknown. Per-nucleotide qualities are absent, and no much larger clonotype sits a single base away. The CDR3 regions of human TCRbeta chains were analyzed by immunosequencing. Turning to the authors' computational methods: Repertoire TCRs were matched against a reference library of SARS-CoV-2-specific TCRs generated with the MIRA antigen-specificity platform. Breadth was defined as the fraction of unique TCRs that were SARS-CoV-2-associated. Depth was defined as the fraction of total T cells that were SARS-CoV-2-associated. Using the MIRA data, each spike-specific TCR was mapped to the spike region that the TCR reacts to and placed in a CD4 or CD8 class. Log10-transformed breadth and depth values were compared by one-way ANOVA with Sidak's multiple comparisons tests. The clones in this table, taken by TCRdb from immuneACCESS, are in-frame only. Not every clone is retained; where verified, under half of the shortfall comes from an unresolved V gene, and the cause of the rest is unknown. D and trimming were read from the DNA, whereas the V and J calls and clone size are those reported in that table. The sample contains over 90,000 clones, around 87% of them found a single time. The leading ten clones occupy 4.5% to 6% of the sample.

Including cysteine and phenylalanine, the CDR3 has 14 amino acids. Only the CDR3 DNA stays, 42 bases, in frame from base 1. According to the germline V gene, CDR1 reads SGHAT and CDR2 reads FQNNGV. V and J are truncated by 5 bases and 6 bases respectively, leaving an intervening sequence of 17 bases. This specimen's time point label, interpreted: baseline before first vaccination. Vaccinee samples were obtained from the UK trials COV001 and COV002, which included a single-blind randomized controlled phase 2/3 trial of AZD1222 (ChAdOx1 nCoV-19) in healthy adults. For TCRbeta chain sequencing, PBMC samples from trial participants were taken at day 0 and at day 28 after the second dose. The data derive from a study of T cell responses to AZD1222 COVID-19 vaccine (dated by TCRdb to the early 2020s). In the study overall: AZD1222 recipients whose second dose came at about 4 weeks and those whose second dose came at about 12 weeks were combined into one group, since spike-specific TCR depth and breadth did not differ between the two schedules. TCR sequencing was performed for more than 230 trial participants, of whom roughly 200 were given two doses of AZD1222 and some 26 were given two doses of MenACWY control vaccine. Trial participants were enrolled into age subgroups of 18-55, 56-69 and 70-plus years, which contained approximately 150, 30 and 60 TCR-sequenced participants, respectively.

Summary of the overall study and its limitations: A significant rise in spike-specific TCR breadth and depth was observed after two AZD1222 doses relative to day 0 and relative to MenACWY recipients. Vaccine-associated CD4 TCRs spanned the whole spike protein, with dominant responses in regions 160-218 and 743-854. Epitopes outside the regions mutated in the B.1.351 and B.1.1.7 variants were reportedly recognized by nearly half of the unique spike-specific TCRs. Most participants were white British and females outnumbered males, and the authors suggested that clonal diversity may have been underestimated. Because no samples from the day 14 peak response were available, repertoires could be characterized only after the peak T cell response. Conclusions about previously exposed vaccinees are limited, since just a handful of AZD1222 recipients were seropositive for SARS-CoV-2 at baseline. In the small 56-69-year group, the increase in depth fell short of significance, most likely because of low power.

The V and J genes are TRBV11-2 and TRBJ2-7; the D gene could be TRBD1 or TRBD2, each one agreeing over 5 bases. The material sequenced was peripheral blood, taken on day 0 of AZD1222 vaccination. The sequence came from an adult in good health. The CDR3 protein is CASSLRDLSFEQYF. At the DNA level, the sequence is TGTGCCAGCAGCCTCCGGGACCTGTCTTTCGAGCAGTACTTC.